This TCR beta chain was profiled in a study of vaccination and CD4 T cells after COVID-19 (dated by TCRdb to 2022 to 2024). A note on the overall study: Every convalescent patient had a positive nasal swab PCR test for SARS-CoV-2, with mild disease in nine or ten patients and severe disease in one. Six males and four females were included in the convalescent cohort, with two Hispanic individuals, seven Caucasians, two Asians and one multiracial person represented. Each participant got two doses of either the Pfizer-BioNTech BNT162b2 vaccine (n=8) or the Moderna mRNA-1273 vaccine (n=2). Post-COVID blood samples from convalescent patients were collected a median of 101 days after diagnosis, with a range of roughly 30 to 170 days. Post-vaccine blood samples were collected a median of approximately eleven weeks after the second vaccine dose, ranging from about 13 to 250 days. Culture stimuli were overlapping spike peptide pools from SARS-CoV-2 and from the common cold coronaviruses HCoV-NL63, HCoV-OC43 and HCoV-229E. As controls, cultures received a CEFX viral epitope pool (the positive control), an HIV-1 Nef peptide pool (the negative control), or no peptide at all. The spike-specific CD4+ TCR repertoire was compared before and after mRNA vaccination in about nine COVID-19 convalescent patients and a few infection-naive healthy vaccine recipients.

V was cut back by 4 bases and J by 6 bases, leaving a gap of 12 bases between them. CDR1 and CDR2 (GTSNPN, SVGIG) derive from the germline V gene (reference sequence). There are 12 amino acids in the CDR3, from cysteine to phenylalanine inclusive. Just the 36-base CDR3 DNA is kept, in frame starting at base 1. Read against the paper, the sample's treatment or condition label means: roughly nine-day PBMC culture with coronavirus spike peptide pools or control peptides (ViraFEST assay). The ViraFEST assay, used in the study, expanded antigen-specific T cells with peptide pools and then identified the expanded clonotypes through TCR sequencing. The convalescent patients' positive SARS-CoV-2 PCR tests were from March to December 2020, which was before the Alpha, Beta and Delta variants emerged in the United States. Each well held 2.2 million or so PBMCs cultured with approximately 10 ug/ml peptide pools in IMDM containing approximately 5% human AB serum and approximately 10 IU/ml IL-2. Half of the culture medium was replaced with fresh IL-2-containing medium on days 3 and 7. After 10 days of culture, CD4+ T cells were isolated by negative selection using the EasySep CD4+ T cell isolation kit. PBMCs were separated from whole blood using Ficoll-Paque Plus gradient centrifugation and then either used fresh or cryopreserved at -140C. Triplicate wells were generally used for each culture condition.

Broad study findings and their caveats: The study included relatively few convalescent patients and did not analyze early timepoints after natural infection. In convalescent patients, a median about 84% of post-vaccine SARS-CoV-2-reactive clones were detected only after vaccination, and vaccine-specific priming was suggested by this finding. Although the median number of SARS-CoV-2-reactive clonotypes went up from some 23 after infection to 38 after vaccination, the increase was not significant. Of the vaccine-specific clones found in convalescent patients, nearly all (304 of 307) were mono-reactive for SARS-CoV-2 spike instead of being cross-reactive with common cold coronaviruses.

Receptors were amplified or captured by PCR. TCR sequencing of DNA from cultured CD4+ T cells used the Oncomine TCR Beta short-read assay at the Johns Hopkins FTIC core. The QIAamp micro DNA kit was used to extract genomic DNA from the cultured CD4+ T cells. The Oncomine TCR Beta libraries from cultured CD4+ T cells were pooled using unique dual indexes and then sequenced on an Illumina iSeq 100. Per the original workflow: Non-productive sequences were filtered out, and CDR3s that did not start with C, did not end with F or W, or were shorter than 7 amino acids were discarded. Antigen-specific clonotypes were identified using the MANAFEST web application through comparison of peptide-stimulated wells with reference and other culture wells. To be called positive, a clone needed an FDR below 0.05, an odds ratio above 5, and a productive frequency above 0.1% in at least two of three replicate wells. A clonotype counted as cross-reactive if it showed significant expansion both in the SARS-CoV-2 spike wells and in at least one common cold coronavirus spike condition. Levenshtein distances (stringdist) and unrooted phylogenetic trees (ape) in R version 3.6.1 were used to assess CDR3 homology. TCRdb's own reprocessing of the public reads used fastp at Q25 and MiXCR and kept productive beta chains. Identical CDR3 protein sequences are pooled into one entry, listed with their most common genes and DNA. Here the V and J calls rest on TCRdb's processing, not on the authors' analysis. Within this sample are about 16,000 distinct CDR3 sequences, with less than 70% of them counted one time only. 20% of the sample is held by the ten biggest clonotypes.

As for this clonotype: Its antigen specificity is not known. Base-call qualities are not available, and no considerably larger clone is one nucleotide away.

The sequence came from a human donor who had recovered from COVID-19. This receptor chain uses TRBV30 and TRBJ2-5, with a tentative D gene TRBD2 over 6 matching bases. The sequencing used CD4+ T cells from blood, cultured in vitro, collected before SARS-CoV-2 vaccination. The nucleotides are TGTGCCTGGAATGGGGGGAAGAAGACCCAGTACTTC. Its translation reads: CAWNGGKKTQYF.